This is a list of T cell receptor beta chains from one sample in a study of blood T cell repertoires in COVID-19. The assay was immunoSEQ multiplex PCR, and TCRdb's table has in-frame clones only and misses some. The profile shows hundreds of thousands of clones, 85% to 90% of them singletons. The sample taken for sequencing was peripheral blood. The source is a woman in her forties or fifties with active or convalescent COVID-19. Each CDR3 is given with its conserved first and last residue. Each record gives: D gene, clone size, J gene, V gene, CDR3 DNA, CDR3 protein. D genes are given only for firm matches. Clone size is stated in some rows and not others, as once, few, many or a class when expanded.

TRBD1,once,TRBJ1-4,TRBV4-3,TGCGCCAGCAGCCCCAGGACAGGCTATAATGAAAAACTGTTTTTT,CASSPRTGYNEKLFF
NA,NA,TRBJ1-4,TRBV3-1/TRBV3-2,TGTGCCAGCAGCCAAGATCTGAGGGAGCGGGAAAAACTGTTTTTT,CASSQDLREREKLFF
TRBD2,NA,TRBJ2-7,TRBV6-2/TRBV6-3,TGTGCCAGCAGTTTAGCGGGTTTGATTGACGAGCAGTACTTC,CASSLAGLIDEQYF
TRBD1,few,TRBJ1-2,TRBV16,TGTGCCAGCAGCCTTACAGGGACAGACTATGGCTACACCTTC,CASSLTGTDYGYTF
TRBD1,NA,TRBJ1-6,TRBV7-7,TGTGCTAGCAGCTTAATAGGACAGGGGGCCTCCTATAATTCACCCCTCCACTTT,CASSLIGQGASYNSPLHF
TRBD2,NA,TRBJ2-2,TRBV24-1,TGTGCCACCAGTGATTTCGGAGGACTAGCGGGACAGAACACCGGGGAGCTGTTTTTT,CATSDFGGLAGQNTGELFF
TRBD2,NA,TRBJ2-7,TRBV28,TGTGCCAGCAGTTCGACTAGCGGGAGCCCCTACGAGCAGTACTTC,CASSSTSGSPYEQYF
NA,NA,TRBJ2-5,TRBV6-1,TGTGCCAGCAGTGAAATCGGGGGCAGGGGGGAGACCCAGTACTTC,CASSEIGGRGETQYF
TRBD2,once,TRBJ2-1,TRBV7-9,TGTGCCAGCAGCTTATTGTTTACGGGAGGAGAGCAGTTCTTC,CASSLLFTGGEQFF
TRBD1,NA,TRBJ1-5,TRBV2,TGTGCCAGCAGCACCGGGACAGGCAATCAGCCCCAGCATTTT,CASSTGTGNQPQHF
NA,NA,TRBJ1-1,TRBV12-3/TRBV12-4,TGTGCCAGCAGTTTCGACAGAAACACTGAAGCTTTCTTT,CASSFDRNTEAFF
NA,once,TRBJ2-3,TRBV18,TGTGCCAGCTCACCATTCCCCCAGGCTAGCACAGATACGCAGTATTTT,CASSPFPQASTDTQYF
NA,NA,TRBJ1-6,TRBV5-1,TGCGCCAGCAGCTTGGCGGGTTACCCCCTCCACTTT,CASSLAGYPLHF
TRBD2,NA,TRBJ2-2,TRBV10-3,TGTGCCATCACCACACTAGCGGGGGACACCGGGGAGCTGTTTTTT,CAITTLAGDTGELFF
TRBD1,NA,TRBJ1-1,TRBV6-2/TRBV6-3,TGTGCCAGCAGTAGACACGACAGGGGGGTGACGGTGAACACTGAAGCTTTCTTT,CASSRHDRGVTVNTEAFF
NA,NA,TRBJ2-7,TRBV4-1,TGCGCCAGCAGCCAAGATCTTAAACAGAACTACGAGCAGTACTTC,CASSQDLKQNYEQYF
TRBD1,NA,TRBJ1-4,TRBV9,TGTGCCAGCAGCGCCAGGGGGATAGGAAATGAAAAACTGTTTTTT,CASSARGIGNEKLFF
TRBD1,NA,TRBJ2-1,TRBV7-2,TGTGCCAGCAGCGTACAGGGGAGCTCCTACAATGAGCAGTTCTTC,CASSVQGSSYNEQFF
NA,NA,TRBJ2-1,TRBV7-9,TGTGCCAGCAGCGAGAGCTTGACACGGAATGAGCAGTTCTTC,CASSESLTRNEQFF
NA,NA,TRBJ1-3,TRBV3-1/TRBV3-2,TGTGCCAGCAGCCTCGGGACTACAGAAGGGAAGCGTTCGGGAAACACCATATATTTT,CASSLGTTEGKRSGNTIYF
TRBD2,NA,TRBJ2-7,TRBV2,TGTGCCAGCAATGCGGGAGGCACCGCCTACGAGCAGTACTTC,CASNAGGTAYEQYF
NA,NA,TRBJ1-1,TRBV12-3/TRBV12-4,TGTGCCAGCAGTTTTCGAACAGGGACTGAAGCTTTCTTT,CASSFRTGTEAFF
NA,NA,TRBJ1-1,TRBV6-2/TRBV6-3,TGTGCCAGCAGCCTAATACAGGTCACCGTGAACACTGAAGCTTTCTTT,CASSLIQVTVNTEAFF
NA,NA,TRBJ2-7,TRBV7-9,TGTGCCAGCAGTCTTGCCCCCAACGGCTACGAGCAGTACTTC,CASSLAPNGYEQYF
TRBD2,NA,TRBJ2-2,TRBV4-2,TGTGCCAGCAGCCAAGGAGTTGGACTAGCGACAAACACCGGGGAGCTGTTTTTT,CASSQGVGLATNTGELFF
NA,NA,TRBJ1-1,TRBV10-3,TGTGCCTCCCGCGCTCTTATTGGGGGGGGGACTGAAGCTTTCTTT,CASRALIGGGTEAFF
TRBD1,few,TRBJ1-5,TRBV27,TGTGCCAGCAGTTTAACAGGGGAAGGGACCCAGCATTTT,CASSLTGEGTQHF
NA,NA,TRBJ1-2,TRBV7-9,TGTGCCAGCAGCTTCGACAGGCTCTATGGCTACACCTTC,CASSFDRLYGYTF
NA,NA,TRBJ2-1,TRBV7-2,TGTGCCAGCAGCCGGCTAGGGGTGGCTAGCTCCTACAATGAGCAGTTCTTC,CASSRLGVASSYNEQFF
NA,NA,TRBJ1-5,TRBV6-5,TGTGCCAGCAGTCCCAGGGTGGGGGGGCAGCCCCAGCATTTT,CASSPRVGGQPQHF
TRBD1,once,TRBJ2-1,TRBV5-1,TGCGCCAGCAGCCTCGACAGGGGTCCTAATGAGCAGTTCTTC,CASSLDRGPNEQFF
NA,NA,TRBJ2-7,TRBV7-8,TGTGCCAGCAGTAATCGGGGGACCTCGGCTAACTACGAGCAGTACTTC,CASSNRGTSANYEQYF
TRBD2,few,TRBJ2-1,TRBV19,TGTGCCAGTAGTATCCAACTAGCGGGAGGACAAGAGCAGTTCTTC,CASSIQLAGGQEQFF
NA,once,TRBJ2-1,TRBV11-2,TGTGCCAGCAGCTCTGCCCCTCGGGGGAACAATGAGCAGTTCTTC,CASSSAPRGNNEQFF
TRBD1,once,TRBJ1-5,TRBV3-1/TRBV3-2,TGTGCCAGCGGCTACAGGGGAGGCAATCAGCCCCAGCATTTT,CASGYRGGNQPQHF
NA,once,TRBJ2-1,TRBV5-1,TGCGCCAGCAGCTCCCCGATCAGCTCCTACAATGAGCAGTTCTTC,CASSSPISSYNEQFF
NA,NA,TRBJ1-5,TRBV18,TGTGCCAGCTCACCGCAGGGATATAGCAATCAGCCCCAGCATTTT,CASSPQGYSNQPQHF